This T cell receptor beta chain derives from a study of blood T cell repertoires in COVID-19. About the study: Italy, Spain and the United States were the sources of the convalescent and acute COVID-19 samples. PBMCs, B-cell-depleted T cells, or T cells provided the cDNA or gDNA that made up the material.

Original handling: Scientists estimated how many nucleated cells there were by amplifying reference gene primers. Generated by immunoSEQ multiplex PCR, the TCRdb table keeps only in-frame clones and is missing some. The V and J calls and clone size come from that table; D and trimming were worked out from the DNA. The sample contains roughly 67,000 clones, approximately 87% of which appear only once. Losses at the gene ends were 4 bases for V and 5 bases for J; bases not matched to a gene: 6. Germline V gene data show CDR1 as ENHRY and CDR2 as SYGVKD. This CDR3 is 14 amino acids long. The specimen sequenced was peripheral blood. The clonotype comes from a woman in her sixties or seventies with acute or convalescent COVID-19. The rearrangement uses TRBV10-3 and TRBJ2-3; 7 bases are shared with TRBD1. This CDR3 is CAISGRQGKDTQYF. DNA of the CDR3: TGTGCCATCAGTGGACGACAGGGAAAAGATACGCAGTATTTT.